This T cell receptor (beta chain) was captured in a study of cytomegalovirus exposure and HLA in healthy donors. With 60 Vbeta and 13 Jbeta primers, the PCR was carried out. Libraries were prepared by immunoSEQ multiplex PCR; TCRdb keeps only in-frame clonotypes and omits some of them. The sample has 190,000 or so clones; over 75% are singletons. Only one count was recorded for this clone. Germline CDR1 is LNHDA and CDR2 is SQIVND (reference sequence). CDR3 length: 10 amino acids. Trimming left V 11 bases short and J 7 bases short, with 9 bases between. This clonotype originated in a boy between 2 and 10 years old in good health and CMV-seronegative. Sequenced sample: PBMCs. This chain links TRBV19 with TRBJ2-1; tentative D call: TRBD2 (6 bases). The CDR3 nucleotides are TGTGCCTCCGGGAGAAATGAGCAGTTCTTC. It is translated as CASGRNEQFF.